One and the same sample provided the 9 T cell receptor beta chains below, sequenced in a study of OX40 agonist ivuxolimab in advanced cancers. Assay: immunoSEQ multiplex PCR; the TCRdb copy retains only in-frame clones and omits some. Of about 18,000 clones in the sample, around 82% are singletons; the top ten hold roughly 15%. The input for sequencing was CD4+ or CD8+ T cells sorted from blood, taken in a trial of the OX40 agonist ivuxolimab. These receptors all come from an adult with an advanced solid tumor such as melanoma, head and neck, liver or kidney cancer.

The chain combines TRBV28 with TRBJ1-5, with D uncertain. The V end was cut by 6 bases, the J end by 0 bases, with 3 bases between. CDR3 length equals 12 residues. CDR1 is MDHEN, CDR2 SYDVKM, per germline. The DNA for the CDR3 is TGTGCCAGCAGGTATAGCAATCAGCCCCAGCATTTT. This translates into CASRYSNQPQHF.

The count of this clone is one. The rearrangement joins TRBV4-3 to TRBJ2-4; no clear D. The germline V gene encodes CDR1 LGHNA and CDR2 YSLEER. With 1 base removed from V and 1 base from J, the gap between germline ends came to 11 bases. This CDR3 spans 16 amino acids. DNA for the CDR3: TGCGCCAGCAGCCAAGCGGTTGCTGGGGCCAAAAACATTCAGTACTTC. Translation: CASSQAVAGAKNIQYF.

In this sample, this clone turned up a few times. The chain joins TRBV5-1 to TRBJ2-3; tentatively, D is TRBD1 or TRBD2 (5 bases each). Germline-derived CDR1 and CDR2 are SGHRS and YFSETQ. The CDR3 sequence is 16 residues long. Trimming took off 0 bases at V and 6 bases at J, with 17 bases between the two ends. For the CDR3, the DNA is TGCGCCAGCAGCTTGGAGGGGACCCCTAGCAGGGATACGCAGTATTTT. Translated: CASSLEGTPSRDTQYF.

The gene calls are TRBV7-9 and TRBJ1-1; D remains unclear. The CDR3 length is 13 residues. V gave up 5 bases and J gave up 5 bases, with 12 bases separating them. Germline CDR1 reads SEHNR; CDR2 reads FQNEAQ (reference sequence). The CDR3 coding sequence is TGTGCCAGCAGCCCTGGTGACGGGACTGAAGCTTTCTTT. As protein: CASSPGDGTEAFF.

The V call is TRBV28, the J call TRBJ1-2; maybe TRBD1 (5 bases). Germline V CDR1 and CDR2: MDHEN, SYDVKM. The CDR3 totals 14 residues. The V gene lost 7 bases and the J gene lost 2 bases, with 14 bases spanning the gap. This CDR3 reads CASTTEGLNYGYTF. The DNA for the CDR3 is TGTGCCAGCACAACGGAGGGACTCAACTATGGCTACACCTTC.

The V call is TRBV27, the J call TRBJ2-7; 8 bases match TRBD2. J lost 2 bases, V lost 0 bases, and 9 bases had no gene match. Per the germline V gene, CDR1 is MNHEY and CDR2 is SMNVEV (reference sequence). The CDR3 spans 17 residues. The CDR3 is CASSLSGLAERTYEQYF. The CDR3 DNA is TGTGCCAGCAGTTTATCCGGACTAGCTGAAAGAACCTACGAGCAGTACTTC.

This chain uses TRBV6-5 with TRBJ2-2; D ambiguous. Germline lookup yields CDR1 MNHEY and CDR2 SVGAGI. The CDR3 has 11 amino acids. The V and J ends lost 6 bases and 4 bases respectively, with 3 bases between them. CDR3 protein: CASSRTGELFF. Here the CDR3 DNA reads TGTGCCAGCAGCCGCACCGGGGAGCTGTTTTTT.

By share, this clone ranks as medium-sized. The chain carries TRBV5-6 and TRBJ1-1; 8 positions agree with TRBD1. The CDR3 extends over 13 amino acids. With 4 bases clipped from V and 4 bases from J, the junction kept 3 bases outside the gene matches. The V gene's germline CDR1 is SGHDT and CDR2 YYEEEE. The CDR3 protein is CASSNTGGTEAFF. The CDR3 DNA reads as TGTGCCAGCAGCAATACAGGGGGCACTGAAGCTTTCTTT.

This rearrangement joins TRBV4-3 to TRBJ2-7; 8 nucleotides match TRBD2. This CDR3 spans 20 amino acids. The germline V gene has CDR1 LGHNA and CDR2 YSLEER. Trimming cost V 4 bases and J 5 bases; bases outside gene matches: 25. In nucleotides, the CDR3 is TGCGCCAGCAGCCCAACGAGGTCGGAGGCGGGCGGGAGGAAGTTTAACGAGCAGTACTTC. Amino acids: CASSPTRSEAGGRKFNEQYF.